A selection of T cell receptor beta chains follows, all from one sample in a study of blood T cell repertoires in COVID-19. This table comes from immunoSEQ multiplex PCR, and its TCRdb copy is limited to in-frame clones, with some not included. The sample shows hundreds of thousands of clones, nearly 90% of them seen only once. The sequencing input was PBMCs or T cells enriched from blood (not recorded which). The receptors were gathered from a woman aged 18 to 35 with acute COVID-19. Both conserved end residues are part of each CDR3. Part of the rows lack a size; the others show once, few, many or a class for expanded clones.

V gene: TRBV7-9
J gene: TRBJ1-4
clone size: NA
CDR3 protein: CASSLTATNEKLFF

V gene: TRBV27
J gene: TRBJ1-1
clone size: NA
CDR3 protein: CASSLNRQYLNTEAFF

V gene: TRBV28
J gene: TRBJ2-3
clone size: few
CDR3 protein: CASSLSFGGDTQYF

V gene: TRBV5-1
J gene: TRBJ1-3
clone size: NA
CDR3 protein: CASSSRESGNTIYF

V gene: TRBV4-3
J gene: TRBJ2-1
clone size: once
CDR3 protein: CASSQSPGQGTSEQFF

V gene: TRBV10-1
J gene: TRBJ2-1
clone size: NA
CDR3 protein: CASSELDPGLNEQFF

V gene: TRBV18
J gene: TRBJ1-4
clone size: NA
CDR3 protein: CASSPPGTGGPTNEKLFF

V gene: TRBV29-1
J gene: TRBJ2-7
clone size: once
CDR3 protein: CSVRLASEQYF

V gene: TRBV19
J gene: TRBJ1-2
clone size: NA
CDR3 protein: CASSRRSTVENYGYTF

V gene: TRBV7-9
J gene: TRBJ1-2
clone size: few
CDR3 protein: CASSFHPAANYGYTF

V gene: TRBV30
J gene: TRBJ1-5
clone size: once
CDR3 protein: CAWSGTGNQPQHF

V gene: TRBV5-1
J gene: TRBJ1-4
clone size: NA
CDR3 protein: CASSWTGVNEKLFF

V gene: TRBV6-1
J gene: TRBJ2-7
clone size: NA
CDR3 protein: CASSEVGYLGHEQYF

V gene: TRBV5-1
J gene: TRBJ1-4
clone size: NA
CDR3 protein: CASSPLGTGSEKLFF

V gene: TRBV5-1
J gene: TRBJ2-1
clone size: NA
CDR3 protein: CASSGQGPGQSYNEQFF

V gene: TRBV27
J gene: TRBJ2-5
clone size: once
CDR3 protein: CASSPGTSGSETQYF

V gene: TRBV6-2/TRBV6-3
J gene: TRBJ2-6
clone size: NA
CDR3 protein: CASSRNPGVLTSGANVLTF

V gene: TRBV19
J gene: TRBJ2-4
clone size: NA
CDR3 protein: CASRFRTSGSNIQYF

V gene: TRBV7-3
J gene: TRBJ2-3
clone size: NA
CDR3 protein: CASSLAGGGGRTDTQYF

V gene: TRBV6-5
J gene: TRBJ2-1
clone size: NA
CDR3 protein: CASRDYSYNEQFF

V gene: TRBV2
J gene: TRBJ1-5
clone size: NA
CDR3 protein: CASRDRQGGQPQHF

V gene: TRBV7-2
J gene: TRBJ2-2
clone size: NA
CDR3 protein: CASSGYRGAMGELFF

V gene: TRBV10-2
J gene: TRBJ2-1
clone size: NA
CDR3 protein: CASTRGRAGGDNEQFF

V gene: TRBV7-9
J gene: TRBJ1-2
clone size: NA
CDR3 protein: CASSPPGTGYYGYTF

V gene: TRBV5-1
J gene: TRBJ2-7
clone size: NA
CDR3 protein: CASSLERVYEQYF

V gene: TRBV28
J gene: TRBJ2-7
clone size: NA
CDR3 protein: CASSLEGASYEQYF

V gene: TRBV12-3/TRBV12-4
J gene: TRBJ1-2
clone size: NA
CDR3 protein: CASSLRAYGYTF

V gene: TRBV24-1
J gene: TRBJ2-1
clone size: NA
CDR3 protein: CATSDYGRGSAYNEQFF

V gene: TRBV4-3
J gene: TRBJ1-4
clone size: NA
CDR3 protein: CASSQGNSRGSEKLFF

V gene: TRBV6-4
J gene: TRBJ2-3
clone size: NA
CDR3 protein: CASSDSVGTAQYF

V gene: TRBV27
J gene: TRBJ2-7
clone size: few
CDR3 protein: CASRADWRGTYEQYF

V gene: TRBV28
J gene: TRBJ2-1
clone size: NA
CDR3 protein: CASKWSGSSYNEQFF

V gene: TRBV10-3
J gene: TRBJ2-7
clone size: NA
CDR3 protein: CAISESSGTGQYEQYF

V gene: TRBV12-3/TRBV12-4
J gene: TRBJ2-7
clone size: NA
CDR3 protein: CASSSRGSYEQYF

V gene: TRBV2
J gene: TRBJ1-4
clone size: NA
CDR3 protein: CASSKQGSPNEKLFF

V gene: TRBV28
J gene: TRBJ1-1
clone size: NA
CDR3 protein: CASSLLGGANTEAFF

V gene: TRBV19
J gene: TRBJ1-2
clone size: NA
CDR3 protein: CASSITTGDGYTF

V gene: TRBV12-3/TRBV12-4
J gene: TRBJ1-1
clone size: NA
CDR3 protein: CASSLQENTEAFF

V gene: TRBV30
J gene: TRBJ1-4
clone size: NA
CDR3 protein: CAWTKTAEKLFF

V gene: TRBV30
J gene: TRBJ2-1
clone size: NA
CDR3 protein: CAWAQGLSYNEQFF

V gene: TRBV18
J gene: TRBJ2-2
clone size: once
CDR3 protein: CASSPPFGNTGELFF

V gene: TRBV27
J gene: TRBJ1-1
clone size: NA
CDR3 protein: CASSSGSSEAFF

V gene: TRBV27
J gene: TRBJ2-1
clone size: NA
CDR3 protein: CASSLVVRDSEQFF

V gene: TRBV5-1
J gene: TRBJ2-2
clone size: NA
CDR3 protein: CASGRGRASGELFF

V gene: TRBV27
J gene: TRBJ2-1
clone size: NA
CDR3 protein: CASSDFSGGSYNEQFF

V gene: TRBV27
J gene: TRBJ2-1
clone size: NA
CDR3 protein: CASSRLAGLDHEQFF

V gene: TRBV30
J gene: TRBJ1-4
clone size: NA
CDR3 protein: CAWANTGDPNEKLFF

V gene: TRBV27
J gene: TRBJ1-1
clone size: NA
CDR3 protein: CASSSTRTGLNTEAFF

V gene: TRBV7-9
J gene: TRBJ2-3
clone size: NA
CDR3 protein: CASSAREGGAYF

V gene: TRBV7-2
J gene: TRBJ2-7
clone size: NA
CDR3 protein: CASSTPGQGGEQYF

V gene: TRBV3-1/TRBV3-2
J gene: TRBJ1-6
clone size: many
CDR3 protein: CASSHRTGSSPLHF

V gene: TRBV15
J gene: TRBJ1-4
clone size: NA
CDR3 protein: CATSRGQTNEKLFF

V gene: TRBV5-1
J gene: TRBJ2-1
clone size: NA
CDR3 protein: CASSLDGRGFGNEQFF